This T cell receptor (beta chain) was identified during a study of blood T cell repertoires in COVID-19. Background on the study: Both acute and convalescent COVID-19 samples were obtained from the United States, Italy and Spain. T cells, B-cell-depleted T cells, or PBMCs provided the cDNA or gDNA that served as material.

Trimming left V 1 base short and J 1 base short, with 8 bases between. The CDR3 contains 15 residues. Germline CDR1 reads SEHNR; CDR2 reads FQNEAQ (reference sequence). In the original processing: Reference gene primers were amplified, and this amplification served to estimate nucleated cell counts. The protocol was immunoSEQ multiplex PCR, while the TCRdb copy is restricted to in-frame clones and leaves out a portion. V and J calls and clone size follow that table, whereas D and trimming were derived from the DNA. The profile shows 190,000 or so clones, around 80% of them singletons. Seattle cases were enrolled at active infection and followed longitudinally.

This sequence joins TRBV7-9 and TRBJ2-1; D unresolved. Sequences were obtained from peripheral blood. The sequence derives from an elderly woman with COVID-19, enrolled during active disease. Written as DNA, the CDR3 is TGTGCCAGCAGCTTAGTTGAGTATTCCTACAATGAGCAGTTCTTC. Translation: CASSLVEYSYNEQFF.